One T cell receptor (beta chain) is described in this entry. This entry belongs to a study of T cell changes during pregnancy in multiple sclerosis. Profiling relied on immunoSEQ multiplex PCR, and the TCRdb table lists in-frame clones only, not all of them. The sample contains 75,000 to 80,000 clones, approximately 94% of which appear only once. The TCR was taken from a female donor in good health, enrolled as a control in a pregnancy study. The specimen was peripheral blood, collected after pregnancy.

In nucleotides, the CDR3 is TGTGCCAGCAGCAAACCAACCGGGACTAGCGGATACGAGCAGTACTTC. Translated, it gives CASSKPTGTSGYEQYF. The gene calls are TRBV11-2 and TRBJ2-7; 11 bases line up with TRBD2. With 5 bases clipped from V and 4 bases from J, the junction kept 10 bases outside the gene matches. Germline V lookup: CDR1 SGHAT, CDR2 FQNNGV. The CDR3 length is 16 residues.